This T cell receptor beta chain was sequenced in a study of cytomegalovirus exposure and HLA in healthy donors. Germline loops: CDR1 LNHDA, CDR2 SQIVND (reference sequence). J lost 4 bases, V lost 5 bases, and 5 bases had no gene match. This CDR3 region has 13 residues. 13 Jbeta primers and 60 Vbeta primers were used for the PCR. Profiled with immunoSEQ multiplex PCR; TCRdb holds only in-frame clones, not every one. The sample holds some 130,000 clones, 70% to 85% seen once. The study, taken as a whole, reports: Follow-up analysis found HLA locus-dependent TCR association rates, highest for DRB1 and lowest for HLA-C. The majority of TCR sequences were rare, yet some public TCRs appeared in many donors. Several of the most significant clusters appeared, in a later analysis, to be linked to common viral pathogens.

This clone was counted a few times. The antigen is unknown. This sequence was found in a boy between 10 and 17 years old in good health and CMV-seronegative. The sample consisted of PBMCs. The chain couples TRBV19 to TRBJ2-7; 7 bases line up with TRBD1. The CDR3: CASSSGTAYEQYF. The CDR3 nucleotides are TGTGCCAGTAGTTCCGGGACAGCTTACGAGCAGTACTTC.